The clone carrying this T cell receptor beta chain was observed a few times. Together with a sample-barcoded 5' primer, a J-beta primer mix was included in a second PCR lasting roughly 6 to 12 cycles. TCRdb re-analysed the 5' RACE reads in MiXCR, keeping a single row per CDR3 protein. The sample holds some 760,000 distinct CDR3 sequences, around 25% seen once. The record originates from a study of blood T cells in healthy people across ages. Trimming took 8 bases from V and 2 from J; bases not matched to a gene: 5. The CDR3 contains 13 residues. Germline loops: CDR1 MNHEY, CDR2 SMNVEV (reference sequence). Separately, the same data were catalogued under a study of T cells of mothers and their children.

This receptor was identified in a boy younger than 18 in good health. The rearrangement joins TRBV27 to TRBJ2-5; 7 bases line up with TRBD1. Sequenced material: blood. The CDR3 is CASGGQLQETQYF. The DNA for the CDR3 is TGTGCCAGCGGGGGACAGTTACAAGAGACCCAGTACTTC.